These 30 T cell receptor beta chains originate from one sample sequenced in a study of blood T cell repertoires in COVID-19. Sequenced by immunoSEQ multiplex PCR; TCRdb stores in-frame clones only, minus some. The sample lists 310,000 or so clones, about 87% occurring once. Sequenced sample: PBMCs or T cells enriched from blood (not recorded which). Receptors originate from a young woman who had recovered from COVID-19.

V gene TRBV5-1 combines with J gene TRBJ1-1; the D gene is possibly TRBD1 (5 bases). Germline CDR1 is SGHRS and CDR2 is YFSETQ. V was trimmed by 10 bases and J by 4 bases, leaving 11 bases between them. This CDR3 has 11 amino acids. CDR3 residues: CASVQGTEAFF. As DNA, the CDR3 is TGCGCCTCGGTGCAGGGCACTGAAGCTTTCTTT.

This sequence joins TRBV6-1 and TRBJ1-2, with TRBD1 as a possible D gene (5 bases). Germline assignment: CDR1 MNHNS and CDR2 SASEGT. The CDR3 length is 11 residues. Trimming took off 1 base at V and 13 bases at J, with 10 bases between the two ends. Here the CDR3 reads CASSEGGGVTF. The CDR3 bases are TGTGCCAGCAGTGAAGGCGGGGGAGTCACCTTC.

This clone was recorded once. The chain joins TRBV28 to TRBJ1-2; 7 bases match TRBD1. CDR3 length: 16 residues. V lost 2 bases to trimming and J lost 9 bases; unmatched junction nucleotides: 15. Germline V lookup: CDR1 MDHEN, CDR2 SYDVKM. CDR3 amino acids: CASSLPLGRGPVSYTF. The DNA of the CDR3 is TGTGCCAGCAGTTTACCCCTGGGAAGGGGGCCAGTAAGCTACACCTTC.

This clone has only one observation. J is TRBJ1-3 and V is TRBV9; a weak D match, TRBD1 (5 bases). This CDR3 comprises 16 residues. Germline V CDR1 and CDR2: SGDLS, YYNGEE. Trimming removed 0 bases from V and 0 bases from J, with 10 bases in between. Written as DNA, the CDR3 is TGTGCCAGCAGCGTAGGGGACTTAAACTCTGGAAACACCATATATTTT. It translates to CASSVGDLNSGNTIYF.

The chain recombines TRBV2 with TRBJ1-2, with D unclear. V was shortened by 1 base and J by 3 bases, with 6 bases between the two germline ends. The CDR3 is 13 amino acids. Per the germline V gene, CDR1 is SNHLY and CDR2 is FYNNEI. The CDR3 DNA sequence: TGTGCCAGCAGTGAAGACAAGTACTATGGCTACACCTTC. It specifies CASSEDKYYGYTF.

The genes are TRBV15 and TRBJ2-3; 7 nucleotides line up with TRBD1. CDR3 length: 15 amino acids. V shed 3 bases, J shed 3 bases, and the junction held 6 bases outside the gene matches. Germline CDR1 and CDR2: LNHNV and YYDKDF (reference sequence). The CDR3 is CATSSADRATDTQYF. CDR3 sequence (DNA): TGTGCCACCAGCAGTGCCGACAGGGCAACAGATACGCAGTATTTT.

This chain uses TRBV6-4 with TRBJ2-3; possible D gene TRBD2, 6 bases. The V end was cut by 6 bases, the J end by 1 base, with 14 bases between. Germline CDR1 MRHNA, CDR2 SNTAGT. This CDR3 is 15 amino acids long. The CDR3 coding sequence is TGTGCCAGCAGCCCCGGGGGAGTTGGCACAGATACGCAGTATTTT. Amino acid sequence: CASSPGGVGTDTQYF.

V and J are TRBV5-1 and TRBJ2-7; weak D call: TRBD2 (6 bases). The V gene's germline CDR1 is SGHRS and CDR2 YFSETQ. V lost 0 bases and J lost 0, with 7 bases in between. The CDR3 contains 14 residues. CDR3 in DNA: TGCGCCAGCAGCTTGGGCGGGGCCTCCTACGAGCAGTACTTC. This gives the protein CASSLGGASYEQYF.

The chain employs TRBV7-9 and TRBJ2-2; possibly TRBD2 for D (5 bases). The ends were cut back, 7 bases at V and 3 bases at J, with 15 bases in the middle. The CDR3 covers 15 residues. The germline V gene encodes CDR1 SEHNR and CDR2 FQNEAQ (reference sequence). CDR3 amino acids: CASISSGDYTGELFF. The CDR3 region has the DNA TGTGCCAGCATTTCATCCGGGGATTACACCGGGGAGCTGTTTTTT.

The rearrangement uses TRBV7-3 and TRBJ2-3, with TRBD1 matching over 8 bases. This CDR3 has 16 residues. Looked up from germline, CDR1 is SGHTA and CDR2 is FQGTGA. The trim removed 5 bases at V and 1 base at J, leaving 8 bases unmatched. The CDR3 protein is CASSVQGDLGTDTQYF. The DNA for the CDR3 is TGTGCCAGCAGCGTACAGGGGGACTTGGGCACAGATACGCAGTATTTT.

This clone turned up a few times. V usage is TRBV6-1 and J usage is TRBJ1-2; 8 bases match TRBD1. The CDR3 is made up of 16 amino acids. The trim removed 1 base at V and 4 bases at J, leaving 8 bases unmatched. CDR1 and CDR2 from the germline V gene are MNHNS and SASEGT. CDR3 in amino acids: CASSEGAGGAGYGYTF. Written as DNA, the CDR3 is TGTGCCAGCAGTGAAGGGGCAGGGGGCGCTGGCTATGGCTACACCTTC.

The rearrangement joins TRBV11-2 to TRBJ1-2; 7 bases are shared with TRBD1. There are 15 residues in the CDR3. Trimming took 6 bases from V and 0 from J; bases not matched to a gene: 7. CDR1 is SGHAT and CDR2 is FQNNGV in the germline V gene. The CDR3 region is CASRALTGSNYGYTF. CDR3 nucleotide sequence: TGTGCCAGCAGAGCCCTGACAGGGTCTAACTATGGCTACACCTTC.

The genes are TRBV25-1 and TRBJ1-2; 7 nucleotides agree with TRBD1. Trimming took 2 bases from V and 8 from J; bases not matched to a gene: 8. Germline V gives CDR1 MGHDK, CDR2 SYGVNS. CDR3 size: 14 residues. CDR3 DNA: TGTGCCAGCAGTGAAATGGGGGCAGGGGGAGGCTACACCTTC. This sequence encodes CASSEMGAGGGYTF.

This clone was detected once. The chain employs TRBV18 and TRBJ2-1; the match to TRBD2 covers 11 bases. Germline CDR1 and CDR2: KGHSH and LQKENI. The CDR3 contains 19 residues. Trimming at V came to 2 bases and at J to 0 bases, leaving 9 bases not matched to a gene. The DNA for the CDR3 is TGTGCCAGCTCACCATGGGTAGCGGGAGGGCTAAGCTCCTACAATGAGCAGTTCTTC. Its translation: CASSPWVAGGLSSYNEQFF.

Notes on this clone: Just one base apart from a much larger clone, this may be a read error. This CDR3 reads CASRTGGFGYTF. CDR3 coding DNA: TGTGCCAGCAGGACAGGGGGCTTTGGCTACACCTTC. V usage is TRBV27 and J usage is TRBJ1-2, with 10 bases that match TRBD1. The CDR3 length is 12 residues. Per germline, CDR1 MNHEY and CDR2 SMNVEV (reference sequence). Unmatched junction bases numbered 2, after V lost 6 bases and J lost 7 bases.

The CDR3 here is CASARGQGGYGYTF. CDR3 DNA: TGTGCCAGCGCTAGGGGACAGGGGGGCTATGGCTACACCTTC. V and J are TRBV2 and TRBJ1-2; TRBD1 matches at 11 bases. The CDR3 runs 14 residues. Germline V gene sequence: CDR1 SNHLY, CDR2 FYNNEI. With 8 bases clipped from V and 4 bases from J, the junction kept 6 bases outside the gene matches.

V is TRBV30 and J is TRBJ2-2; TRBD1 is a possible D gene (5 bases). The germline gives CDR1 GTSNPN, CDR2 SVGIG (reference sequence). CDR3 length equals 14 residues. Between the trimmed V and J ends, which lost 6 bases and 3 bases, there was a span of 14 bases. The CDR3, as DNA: TGTGCCTGCCAGTCAGGGCATCACACCGGGGAGCTGTTTTTT. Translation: CACQSGHHTGELFF.

In DNA, the CDR3 is TGCGCCAGCAGCCACCACGGGACTAGCGTTACCTACGAGCAGTACTTC. This codes for CASSHHGTSVTYEQYF. This chain uses TRBV4-3 with TRBJ2-7; 10 nucleotides line up with TRBD2. This CDR3 is built from 16 residues. The germline CDR1 and CDR2 sequences are LGHNA and YSLEER. V dropped 3 bases and J dropped 2; count of bases not matched to a gene: 7.

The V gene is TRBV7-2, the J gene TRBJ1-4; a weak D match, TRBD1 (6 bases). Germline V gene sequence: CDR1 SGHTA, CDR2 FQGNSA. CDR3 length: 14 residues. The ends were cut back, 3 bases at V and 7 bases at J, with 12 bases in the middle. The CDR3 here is CASSFARDIEKLFF. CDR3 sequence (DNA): TGTGCCAGCAGCTTCGCCCGGGACATTGAAAAACTGTTTTTT. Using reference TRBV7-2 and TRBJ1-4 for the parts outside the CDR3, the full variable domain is GAGVSQSPSNKVTEKGKDVELRCDPISGHTALYWYRQSLGQGLEFLIYFQGNSAPDKSGLPSDRFSAERTGGSVSTLTIQRTQQEDSAVYLCASSFARDIEKLFFGSGTQLSVL.

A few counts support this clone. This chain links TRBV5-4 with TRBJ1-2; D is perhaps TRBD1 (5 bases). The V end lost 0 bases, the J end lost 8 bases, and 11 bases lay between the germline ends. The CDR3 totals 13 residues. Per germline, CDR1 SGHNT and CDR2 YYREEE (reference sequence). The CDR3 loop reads CASSLEGLRGYTF. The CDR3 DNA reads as TGTGCCAGCAGCTTGGAGGGACTAAGAGGCTACACCTTC.

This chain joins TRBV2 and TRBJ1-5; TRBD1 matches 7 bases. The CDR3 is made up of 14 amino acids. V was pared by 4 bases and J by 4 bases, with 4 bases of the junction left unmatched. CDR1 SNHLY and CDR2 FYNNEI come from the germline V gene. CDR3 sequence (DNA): TGTGCCAGCAGTGGAGGGACAGTAAATCAGCCCCAGCATTTT. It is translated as CASSGGTVNQPQHF.

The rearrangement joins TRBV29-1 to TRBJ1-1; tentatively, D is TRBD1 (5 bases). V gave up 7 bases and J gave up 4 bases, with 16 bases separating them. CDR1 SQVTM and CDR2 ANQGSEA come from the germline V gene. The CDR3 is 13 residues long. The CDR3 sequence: CSAPTGVSTEAFF. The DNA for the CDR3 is TGCAGCGCCCCGACGGGGGTGAGCACTGAAGCTTTCTTT.

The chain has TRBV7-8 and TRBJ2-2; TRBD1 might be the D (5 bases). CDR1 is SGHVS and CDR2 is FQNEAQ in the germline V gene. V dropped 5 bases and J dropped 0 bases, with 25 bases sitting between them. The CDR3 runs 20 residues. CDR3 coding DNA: TGTGCCAGCAGCCCAGCAGACAGATCCTTTAACCACGCGAACACCGGGGAGCTGTTTTTT. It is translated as CASSPADRSFNHANTGELFF.

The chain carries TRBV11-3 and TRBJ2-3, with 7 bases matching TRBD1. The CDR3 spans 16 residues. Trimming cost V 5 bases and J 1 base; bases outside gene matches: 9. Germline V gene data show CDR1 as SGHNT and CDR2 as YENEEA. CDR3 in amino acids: CASSSRQGRGTDTQYF. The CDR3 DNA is TGTGCCAGCAGCAGTAGACAGGGAAGGGGCACAGATACGCAGTATTTT.

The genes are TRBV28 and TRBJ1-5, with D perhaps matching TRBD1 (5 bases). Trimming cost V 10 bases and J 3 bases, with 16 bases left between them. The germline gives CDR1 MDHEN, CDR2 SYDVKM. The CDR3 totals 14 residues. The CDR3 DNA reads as TGTGCCACCTTGTCAGGGTCGGCCAATCAGCCCCAGCATTTT. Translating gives CATLSGSANQPQHF.

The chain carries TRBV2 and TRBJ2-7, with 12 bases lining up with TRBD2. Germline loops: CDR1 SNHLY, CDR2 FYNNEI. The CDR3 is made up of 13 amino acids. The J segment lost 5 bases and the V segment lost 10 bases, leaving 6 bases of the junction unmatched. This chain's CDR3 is CATSGLAGDEQYF. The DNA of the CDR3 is TGTGCCACCTCGGGACTAGCGGGTGACGAGCAGTACTTC. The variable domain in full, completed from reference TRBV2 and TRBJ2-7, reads EPEVTQTPSHQVTQMGQEVILRCVPISNHLYFYWYRQILGQKVEFLVSFYNNEISEKSEIFDDQFSVERPDGSNFTLKIRSTKLEDSAMYFCATSGLAGDEQYFGPGTRLTVT.

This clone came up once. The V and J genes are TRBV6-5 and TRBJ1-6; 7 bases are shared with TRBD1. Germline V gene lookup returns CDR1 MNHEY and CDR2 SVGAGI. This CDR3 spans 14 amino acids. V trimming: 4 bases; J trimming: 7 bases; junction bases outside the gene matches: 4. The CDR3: CASSFWDRNSPLHF. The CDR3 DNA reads TGTGCCAGCAGTTTTTGGGACAGAAATTCACCCCTCCACTTT.

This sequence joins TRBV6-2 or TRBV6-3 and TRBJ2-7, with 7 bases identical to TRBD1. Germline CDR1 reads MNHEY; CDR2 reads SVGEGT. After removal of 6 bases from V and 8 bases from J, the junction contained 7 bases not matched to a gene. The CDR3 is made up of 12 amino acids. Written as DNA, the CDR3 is TGTGCCAGCAGCTGGGGACAGTTGAAGCAGTACTTC. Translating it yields CASSWGQLKQYF.

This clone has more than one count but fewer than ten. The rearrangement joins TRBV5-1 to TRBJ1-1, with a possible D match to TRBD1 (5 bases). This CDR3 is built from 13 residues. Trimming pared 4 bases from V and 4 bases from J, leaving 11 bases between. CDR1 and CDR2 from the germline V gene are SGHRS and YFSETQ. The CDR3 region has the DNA TGCGCCAGCAGCCAAGGACAATCCACTGAAGCTTTCTTT. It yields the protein CASSQGQSTEAFF.

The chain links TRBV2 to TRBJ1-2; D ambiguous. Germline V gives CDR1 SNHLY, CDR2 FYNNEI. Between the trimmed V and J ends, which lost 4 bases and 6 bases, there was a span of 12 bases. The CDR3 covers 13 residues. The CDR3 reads CASSVQLGDGYTF. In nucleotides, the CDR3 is TGTGCCAGCAGTGTACAGCTCGGGGATGGCTACACCTTC.